This T cell receptor beta chain was profiled in a study of OX40 agonist ivuxolimab in advanced cancers. Study background: Dose-escalation subjects each had hepatocellular carcinoma, melanoma, renal cell or head and neck cancer. Allowance was made for prior anti-PD-1, anti-PD-L1 or anti-CTLA-4 therapy, and approximately 40% had some.

Notes on this clone: Its antigen remains unidentified.

Some clones are missing from TCRdb's copy, which holds only in-frame ones; the method was immunoSEQ multiplex PCR. The sample contains around 69,000 clones, 80% to 90% of which appear only once. Deletions cut 5 bases from V and 2 bases from J, with 7 bases between. Per the germline V gene, CDR1 is LNHDA and CDR2 is SQIVND (reference sequence). The CDR3 contains 13 residues. The study's findings and limits: Expanded clones were, on average, more numerous among CD8+ T cells than CD4+.

The receptor's source is an adult with an advanced solid tumor such as melanoma, head and neck, liver or kidney cancer. The sequenced sample was CD4+ or CD8+ T cells sorted from blood, obtained in a trial of the OX40 agonist ivuxolimab. J is TRBJ2-1 and V is TRBV19, with D perhaps TRBD1 or TRBD2 (5 bases each). Written as DNA, the CDR3 is TGTGCCAGTAGTTGGGACCCCTACAATGAGCAGTTCTTC. Translating it yields CASSWDPYNEQFF. Full variable domain (missing parts from reference TRBV19 and TRBJ2-1): DGGITQSPKYLFRKEGQNVTLSCEQNLNHDAMYWYRQDPGQGLRLIYYSQIVNDFQKGDIAEGYSVSREKKESFPLTVTSAQKNPTAFYLCASSWDPYNEQFFGPGTRLTVL.